The clone carrying this T cell receptor (beta chain) was observed once. Its antigen is currently unknown. The data were obtained in a study of OX40 agonist ivuxolimab in advanced cancers. The overall study: Each patient was given ivuxolimab into a vein every 2 weeks, at 0.01 to 10 mg/kg. Around 40% of patients had received prior checkpoint inhibitor therapy. Study results and limitations: Expanded clones tended on average to be more numerous among CD8+ T cells than CD4+.

There are 14 residues in the CDR3. V dropped 5 bases and J dropped 6; count of bases not matched to a gene: 6. CDR1 and CDR2 (germline): MNHNY, SVGAGI (reference sequence). TCRdb keeps only in-frame clones here, not all; method: immunoSEQ multiplex PCR. The data hold around 72,000 clones, with roughly nine tenths observed a single time. The chain uses TRBV6-6 and TRBJ1-5, with 8 bases matching TRBD1. Specimen: CD4+ or CD8+ T cells sorted from blood, collected in a trial of the OX40 agonist ivuxolimab. The TCR was taken from an adult with an advanced solid tumor such as melanoma, head and neck, liver or kidney cancer. The CDR3 region is CASSPQGAGQPQHF. The CDR3 DNA sequence: TGTGCCAGCAGTCCTCAGGGGGCAGGTCAGCCCCAGCATTTT.